Each of the 30 T cell receptor beta chains below was sequenced from the same sample in a study of CD8 T cells in Susac syndrome. The RNA input was about 0.5 to 1 ug, and it was reverse transcribed with random hexamers. From the immunoSEQ multiplex PCR reads, TCRdb called clonotypes with MiXCR, one entry per CDR3 protein. Found here are about 130,000 distinct CDR3 sequences, around 94% of them singletons; the top ten hold over 0.065%. The specimen was CD4+ T cells from PBMCs. The receptors here all came from a human donor in good health.

The chain joins TRBV7-9 to TRBJ2-7, with 7 positions matching TRBD1. V was pared by 5 bases and J by 2 bases, with 6 bases of the junction left unmatched. This CDR3 has 14 amino acids. CDR1 and CDR2 (germline): SEHNR, FQNEAQ (reference sequence). CDR3 protein: CASSPGTVTYEQYF. CDR3 bases: TGTGCCAGCAGCCCTGGGACAGTCACCTACGAGCAGTACTTC.

The chain has TRBV6-1 and TRBJ2-3; 11 bases fit TRBD2. Trimming took 5 bases from V and 3 from J; bases not matched to a gene: 7. Germline V CDR1 and CDR2: MNHNS, SASEGT. This CDR3 has 16 residues. CDR3: CASSRRTSGRTDTQYF. As DNA, the CDR3 is TGTGCCAGCAGTCGTCGAACTAGCGGGAGAACAGATACGCAGTATTTT.

The V call is TRBV20-1, the J call TRBJ1-1; unclear D gene. The CDR3 is made up of 14 amino acids. Germline V gene data show CDR1 as DFQATT and CDR2 as SNEGSKA (reference sequence). Trimming removed 4 bases from V and 0 bases from J, with 12 bases in between. CDR3 sequence: CSAKASGMNTEAFF. CDR3 bases: TGCAGTGCTAAAGCCTCCGGTATGAACACTGAAGCTTTCTTT.

The J gene is TRBJ2-7, the V gene TRBV5-1, with D uncertain. Germline lookup yields CDR1 SGHRS and CDR2 YFSETQ. Trimming stripped 2 bases from V and 2 bases from J, with 8 bases between. The CDR3 extends over 13 amino acids. The CDR3 sequence is CASSFEYTYEQYF. The CDR3 DNA sequence: TGCGCCAGCAGCTTCGAATATACCTACGAGCAGTACTTC.

The gene calls are TRBV3-1 and TRBJ2-3, with D possibly TRBD2 on 5 matching bases. Trimming left V 2 bases short and J 2 bases short, with 11 bases between. The germline V gene encodes CDR1 LGHDT and CDR2 YNNKEL (reference sequence). The CDR3 length is 15 residues. The CDR3 bases are TGTGCCAGCAGCCAAACGCTAGCTCCCACAGATACGCAGTATTTT. This translates into CASSQTLAPTDTQYF.

The chain uses TRBV20-1 and TRBJ1-2, with D perhaps matching TRBD1 (5 bases). V was pared by 5 bases and J by 5 bases, with 15 bases between. The CDR3 extends over 13 amino acids. Germline V gene data show CDR1 as DFQATT and CDR2 as SNEGSKA (reference sequence). CDR3 region: CSAVKGEDYGYTF. The CDR3 coding sequence is TGCAGTGCTGTTAAAGGGGAAGATTATGGCTACACCTTC.

This clonotype occurred once. This chain connects TRBV29-1 to TRBJ1-1; D remains ambiguous. Deletions cut 7 bases from V and 11 bases from J, with 17 bases between. Germline CDR1 reads SQVTM; CDR2 reads ANQGSEA. This CDR3 is 11 amino acids long. CDR3 coding DNA: TGCAGCGCTGATTCCGGACTAGGGGCTTTCTTT. Its protein product is CSADSGLGAFF.

The rearrangement joins TRBV11-2 to TRBJ2-7; 11 positions match TRBD2. J lost 2 bases, V lost 5 bases, and 5 bases had no gene match. This CDR3 is 15 amino acids long. Germline values: CDR1 SGHAT, CDR2 FQNNGV. In nucleotides, the CDR3 is TGTGCCAGCAGCATGGGACTAGCGGATACCTACGAGCAGTACTTC. This translates into CASSMGLADTYEQYF.

The count of this clonotype is one. The chain couples TRBV2 to TRBJ1-1; no definite D call. V dropped 0 bases and J dropped 1 base, with 9 bases sitting between them. CDR1 is SNHLY and CDR2 is FYNNEI in the germline V gene. This CDR3 region has 15 residues. CDR3 loop: CASSEARTPNTEAFF. The CDR3 DNA follows: TGTGCCAGCAGTGAAGCGCGGACCCCGAACACTGAAGCTTTCTTT.

J is TRBJ2-7 and V is TRBV7-9, with D unclear. Looked up from germline, CDR1 is SEHNR and CDR2 is FQNEAQ (reference sequence). V was cut by 0 bases and J by 6 bases, with 9 bases left in between. There are 13 residues in the CDR3. The CDR3 nucleotides are TGTGCCAGCAGCTTAGCCAGGAGCGCCGAGCAGTACTTC. It encodes CASSLARSAEQYF.

The V gene is TRBV10-2, the J gene TRBJ2-7; D might be TRBD2 (5 bases). V was pared by 11 bases and J by 5 bases, with 13 bases between. The CDR3 length is 11 residues. Germline values: CDR1 WSHSY, CDR2 SAAADI. DNA of the CDR3: TGCGCCTCAGCGCGGGCCCACGAGCAGTACTTC. Translating gives CASARAHEQYF.

The chain recombines TRBV3-1 with TRBJ2-7; D is perhaps TRBD1 (5 bases). Germline-derived CDR1 and CDR2 are LGHDT and YNNKEL (reference sequence). The V and J ends lost 4 bases and 3 bases respectively, with 19 bases between them. The length of the CDR3 is 16 residues. CDR3 nucleotides: TGTGCCAGCAGCCCGTTTATTCGCCAGGGCTTCTACGAGCAGTACTTC. Translation gives CASSPFIRQGFYEQYF.

The V and J genes are TRBV6-1 and TRBJ2-5; D remains unclear. The germline V gene encodes CDR1 MNHNS and CDR2 SASEGT. V lost 5 bases and J 1 base, leaving 14 bases between the germline ends. The CDR3 consists of 15 residues. CDR3 coding DNA: TGTGCCAGCAGTCGAGCACCAGACGGCCAAGAGACCCAGTACTTC. Translated, it gives CASSRAPDGQETQYF.

V gene TRBV10-3 combines with J gene TRBJ1-1; 7 bases match TRBD1. CDR1 and CDR2 (germline): ENHRY, SYGVKD. V shed 6 bases, J shed 1 base, and the junction held 2 bases outside the gene matches. The CDR3 consists of 13 residues. In nucleotides, the CDR3 is TGTGCCATCAGGGGGACAGAGAACACTGAAGCTTTCTTT. This codes for CAIRGTENTEAFF.

Here the CDR3 reads CASSFLGGNTEAFF. The CDR3, as DNA: TGTGCCAGCAGCTTCCTAGGGGGGAACACTGAAGCTTTCTTT. J is TRBJ1-1 and V is TRBV7-2; D might be TRBD1 (6 bases). V lost 3 bases to trimming and J lost 1 base, with 9 bases between them. The germline V gene encodes CDR1 SGHTA and CDR2 FQGNSA. The CDR3 length is 14 residues. Full variable domain (missing parts from reference TRBV7-2 and TRBJ1-1): GAGVSQSPSNKVTEKGKDVELRCDPISGHTALYWYRQSLGQGLEFLIYFQGNSAPDKSGLPSDRFSAERTGGSVSTLTIQRTQQEDSAVYLCASSFLGGNTEAFFGQGTRLTVV.

The chain combines TRBV2 with TRBJ2-5; the D gene is possibly TRBD1 (5 bases). Germline CDR1 and CDR2: SNHLY and FYNNEI. The CDR3 contains 16 residues. V gave up 0 bases and J gave up 6 bases, with 17 bases separating them. CDR3 in amino acids: CASSEAGRRGGKTQYF. Written as DNA, the CDR3 is TGTGCCAGCAGTGAAGCGGGGCGGAGAGGCGGAAAGACCCAGTACTTC.

The chain carries TRBV7-2 and TRBJ2-4; tentative D call: TRBD1 (5 bases). V was pared by 4 bases and J by 0 bases, with 10 bases between. CDR1 is SGHTA and CDR2 is FQGNSA in the germline V gene. The CDR3 has 15 residues. The CDR3 loop reads CASSSPTVAKNIQYF. In DNA, the CDR3 is TGTGCCAGCAGCTCACCGACAGTAGCCAAAAACATTCAGTACTTC.

The V and J genes are TRBV4-1 and TRBJ2-3; D is perhaps TRBD1 or TRBD2 (5 bases each). There are 22 residues in the CDR3. V dropped 2 bases and J dropped 3 bases, with 33 bases sitting between them. In germline, CDR1 is MGHRA, CDR2 YSYEKL. CDR3 nucleotide sequence: TGCGCCAGCAGCCAACCCAGCCCCCTGACCCCGGGCCGAAAGAGGGGTACAGATACGCAGTATTTT. Amino acids: CASSQPSPLTPGRKRGTDTQYF.

This clonotype was seen a single time. This chain uses TRBV4-1 with TRBJ2-7; TRBD2 is a possible D gene (6 bases). CDR3 size: 16 residues. V lost 1 base to trimming and J lost 4 bases, with 17 bases between them. Germline V gene data show CDR1 as MGHRA and CDR2 as YSYEKL. CDR3 in DNA: TGCGCCAGCAGCCAAGTGGTTAGCGGAATTGGGTACGAGCAGTACTTC. Its translation: CASSQVVSGIGYEQYF.

The chain joins TRBV20-1 to TRBJ2-7; D is perhaps TRBD1 (6 bases). Germline V CDR1 and CDR2: DFQATT, SNEGSKA (reference sequence). The V gene lost 3 bases and the J gene lost 5 bases, with 14 bases spanning the gap. The CDR3 has 13 amino acids. The CDR3 nucleotides are TGCAGTGCTAGCTCGGGCAGGGGCGACGAGCAGTACTTC. The encoded protein is CSASSGRGDEQYF.

The V call is TRBV10-3, the J call TRBJ1-2, with D unclear. The CDR3 is 17 residues long. Per germline, CDR1 ENHRY and CDR2 SYGVKD. Trimming took off 7 bases at V and 0 bases at J, with 21 bases between the two ends. The DNA for the CDR3 is TGTGCCATCATCATTTACCCGGGCCACCTAGCTAACTATGGCTACACCTTC. Its protein is CAIIIYPGHLANYGYTF.

The chain combines TRBV5-1 with TRBJ2-3; D ambiguous. The CDR3 has 12 residues. Germline values: CDR1 SGHRS, CDR2 YFSETQ. Between the trimmed V and J ends, which lost 0 bases and 6 bases, there was a span of 5 bases. The CDR3 region is CASSLASDTQYF. The DNA of the CDR3 is TGCGCCAGCAGCTTGGCCAGTGATACGCAGTATTTT.

V and J are TRBV7-2 and TRBJ1-4; 8 bases align to TRBD1. The V gene end was trimmed by 5 bases and the J gene end by 5 bases; junction bases not matched to a gene: 7. Germline V gene lookup returns CDR1 SGHTA and CDR2 FQGNSA. The CDR3 loop spans 15 amino acids. The CDR3 DNA is TGTGCCAGCAGCCAGCGGACAGGGATGAATGAAAAACTGTTTTTT. Translating gives CASSQRTGMNEKLFF.

The chain uses TRBV29-1 and TRBJ1-2; 8 nucleotides match TRBD1. V trimming: 6 bases; J trimming: 0 bases; junction bases outside the gene matches: 18. Germline loops: CDR1 SQVTM, CDR2 ANQGSEA. The CDR3 contains 18 residues. As DNA, the CDR3 is TGCAGCGTACGGCCCGGACAGGGTTCCCTCCCTACTAACTATGGCTACACCTTC. Translated: CSVRPGQGSLPTNYGYTF.

V is TRBV11-2 and J is TRBJ1-4; D not resolved. V gave up 4 bases and J gave up 4 bases, with 7 bases separating them. CDR1 is SGHAT, CDR2 FQNNGV, per germline. The CDR3 contains 13 residues. In nucleotides, the CDR3 is TGTGCCAGCAGCTCGACCTTTAATGAAAAACTGTTTTTT. Protein product: CASSSTFNEKLFF. The full variable domain, with the rest looked up from reference TRBV11-2 and TRBJ1-4, is EAGVAQSPRYKIIEKRQSVAFWCNPISGHATLYWYQQILGQGPKLLIQFQNNGVVDDSQLPKDRFSAERLKGVDSTLKIQPAKLEDSAVYLCASSSTFNEKLFFGSGTQLSVL.

This clonotype was observed a single time. The chain links TRBV2 to TRBJ2-1; D unclear. V gave up 2 bases and J gave up 0 bases, with 14 bases separating them. Germline V gene sequence: CDR1 SNHLY, CDR2 FYNNEI. CDR3 size: 17 residues. The CDR3 region has the DNA TGTGCCAGCAGTGAATTTCATCTCCGGTCCTCCTACAATGAGCAGTTCTTC. Translating gives CASSEFHLRSSYNEQFF.

The chain recombines TRBV4-3 with TRBJ1-4, with D possibly TRBD1 on 5 matching bases. CDR3 size: 16 residues. Trimming took 0 bases from V and 11 from J, leaving 19 bases between them. Germline values: CDR1 LGHNA, CDR2 YSLEER. CDR3 in DNA: TGCGCCAGCAGCCAAGACCAGAGGGCGGGCGAGGGGAAACTGTTTTTT. This translates into CASSQDQRAGEGKLFF.

This clonotype was found once. The chain uses TRBV7-6 and TRBJ2-1, with no clear D. Trimming stripped 5 bases from V and 0 bases from J, with 17 bases between. The CDR3 covers 17 residues. The germline CDR1 and CDR2 sequences are SGHVS and FNYEAQ. CDR3 region: CASSPRRMASSYNEQFF. The CDR3, as DNA: TGTGCCAGCAGCCCCCGTCGGATGGCTAGCTCCTACAATGAGCAGTTCTTC.

The chain joins TRBV29-1 to TRBJ1-4, with D perhaps TRBD1 (5 bases). Germline assignment: CDR1 SQVTM and CDR2 ANQGSEA. V lost 6 bases to trimming and J lost 6 bases, with 14 bases between them. This CDR3 has 13 amino acids. In DNA, the CDR3 is TGCAGCGTCCGGAGTGGGGGGGATGAAAAACTGTTTTTT. Translating gives CSVRSGGDEKLFF.

The chain recombines TRBV20-1 with TRBJ2-7; unclear D gene. The germline gives CDR1 DFQATT, CDR2 SNEGSKA (reference sequence). V lost 0 bases and J lost 5, with 14 bases in between. The CDR3 consists of 14 residues. The CDR3 sequence is CSARDLRLLHEQYF. The CDR3 nucleotides read TGCAGTGCTAGAGATTTGCGACTGCTACACGAGCAGTACTTC.